This entry describes one TCR beta chain. This entry belongs to a study of OX40 agonist ivuxolimab in advanced cancers. Study-wide context: The treatment was a fully human IgG2 OX40 agonist, ivuxolimab.

CDR1 and CDR2 from the germline V gene are SGHTA and FQGNSA. Trimming removed 3 bases from V and 6 bases from J, with 23 bases in between. The CDR3 has 17 residues. Only in-frame clones appear in the TCRdb table, and some are missing; sequencing was by immunoSEQ multiplex PCR. The data contain tens of thousands of clones, approximately 90% of them singletons. This chain joins TRBV7-2 and TRBJ1-2, with D possibly matching TRBD1 (5 bases). The input for sequencing was CD4+ or CD8+ T cells sorted from blood, taken in a trial of the OX40 agonist ivuxolimab. This TCR came from an adult with an advanced solid tumor such as melanoma, head and neck, liver or kidney cancer. CDR3 protein: CASSFETSTGGKHGYTF. The DNA for the CDR3 is TGTGCCAGCAGCTTTGAAACTTCCACGGGGGGGAAGCATGGCTACACCTTC.